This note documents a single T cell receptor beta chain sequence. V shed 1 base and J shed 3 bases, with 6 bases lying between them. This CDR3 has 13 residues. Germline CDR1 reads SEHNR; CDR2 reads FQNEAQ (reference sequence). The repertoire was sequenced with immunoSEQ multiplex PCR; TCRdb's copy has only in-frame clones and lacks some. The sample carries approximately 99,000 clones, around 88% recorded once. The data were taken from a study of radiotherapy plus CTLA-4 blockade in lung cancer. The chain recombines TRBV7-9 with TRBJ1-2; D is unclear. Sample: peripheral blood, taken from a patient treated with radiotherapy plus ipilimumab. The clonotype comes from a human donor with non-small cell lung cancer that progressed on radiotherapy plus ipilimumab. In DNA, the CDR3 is TGTGCCAGCAGCTTAGGTGGTGACTATGGCTACACCTTC. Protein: CASSLGGDYGYTF.